The rows below give T cell receptor beta chains drawn from one sample of a study of T cell responses to AZD1222 COVID-19 vaccine. TCRdb keeps only in-frame clones here, not all; method: immunoSEQ multiplex PCR. Of 100,000 to 120,000 clones listed, around 89% are singletons. Sequencing was performed on peripheral blood, taken on day 0 of AZD1222 vaccination. These receptors originate from an adult in good health. The CDR3 runs from the conserved cysteine through the conserved F or W. D genes are given only for firm matches. Clone size is shown for a subset of rows, as once, few, many or a class of expanded clone.

NA,TRBD1,TRBJ1-2,TRBV28,CAAGWRGPRGYTF,TGTGCCGCAGGGTGGAGGGGGCCACGAGGCTACACCTTC
NA,TRBD2,TRBJ2-1,TRBV28,CASSPWTSGRAGYNEQFF,TGTGCCAGCAGTCCCTGGACTAGCGGGAGGGCGGGATACAATGAGCAGTTCTTC
NA,NA,TRBJ1-2,TRBV7-8,CASSPTRSINYGYTF,TGTGCCAGCAGCCCGACCCGGAGCATTAACTATGGCTACACCTTC
NA,NA,TRBJ2-7,TRBV11-2,CASSLGRPYEQYF,TGTGCCAGCAGCTTAGGTAGACCCTACGAGCAGTACTTC
NA,NA,TRBJ2-1,TRBV7-9,CASSALGAYNEQFF,TGTGCCAGCAGCGCTTTAGGGGCCTACAATGAGCAGTTCTTC
NA,NA,TRBJ2-7,TRBV27,CASTPTPGLSHEQYF,TGTGCCAGCACCCCTACCCCGGGGCTATCCCACGAGCAGTACTTC
NA,TRBD2,TRBJ2-7,TRBV7-8,CASSARLAGGLEQYF,TGTGCCAGCAGCGCTCGACTAGCGGGAGGACTCGAGCAGTACTTC
few,NA,TRBJ2-1,TRBV11-2,CASSSQANEQFF,TGTGCCAGCAGCTCCCAGGCCAATGAGCAGTTCTTC
once,TRBD2,TRBJ2-7,TRBV7-9,CASSLGGTSGTVQYF,TGTGCCAGCAGCTTAGGGGGGACTAGCGGGACAGTGCAGTACTTC
NA,NA,TRBJ2-7,TRBV5-1,CASSVTGYTYEQYF,TGCGCCAGCAGCGTCACAGGGTATACCTACGAGCAGTACTTC
few,TRBD1,TRBJ1-5,TRBV7-2,CASSSPTGAALGSPQHF,TGTGCCAGCAGCTCACCGACAGGGGCGGCCCTGGGGTCGCCCCAGCATTTT
NA,NA,TRBJ1-2,TRBV28,CASRSPGVQGYTF,TGTGCCAGCAGGTCGCCGGGGGTGCAGGGCTACACCTTC
once,NA,TRBJ1-1,TRBV14,CASSQEGSLEAFF,TGTGCCAGCAGCCAAGAAGGGAGCTTAGAAGCTTTCTTT
NA,TRBD1,TRBJ2-7,TRBV11-3,CASSRQGFEQYF,TGTGCCAGCAGCCGACAGGGGTTCGAGCAGTACTTC
once,NA,TRBJ1-5,TRBV9,CASSVDGGREPQHF,TGTGCCAGCAGCGTAGATGGGGGGAGGGAGCCCCAGCATTTT